A selection of T cell receptor beta chains follows, all from one sample in a study of blood T cell repertoires in COVID-19. The protocol was immunoSEQ multiplex PCR, while the TCRdb copy is restricted to in-frame clones and leaves out a portion. In the table there are approximately 140,000 clones, around four fifths of which are singletons. Material for sequencing was peripheral blood. Source of these receptors: a woman aged 40-49 years with active or convalescent COVID-19. Each CDR3 is given with its conserved first and last residue. The D gene is left open where the match is weak. Clone size, where shown, is once, few, many, or a class for clones that have expanded.

CDR3aa: CPSRENTGELFF
CDR3nt: TGCCCCTCGAGGGAAAACACCGGGGAGCTGTTTTTT
v_gene: TRBV10-1
abundance: .
j_gene: TRBJ2-2
d_gene: .

CDR3aa: CASSLRTDYGYTF
CDR3nt: TGTGCCAGCAGCCTCCGGACAGACTATGGCTACACCTTC
v_gene: TRBV5-4
abundance: .
j_gene: TRBJ1-2
d_gene: .

CDR3aa: CASSQEKGTGRNTEAFF
CDR3nt: TGCGCCAGCAGCCAAGAGAAGGGGACAGGGAGGAACACTGAAGCTTTCTTT
v_gene: TRBV4-1
abundance: .
j_gene: TRBJ1-1
d_gene: TRBD1

CDR3aa: CASSSGGGGRTGELFF
CDR3nt: TGCGCCAGCAGCTCCGGGGGGGGAGGGCGGACCGGGGAGCTGTTTTTT
v_gene: TRBV10-1
abundance: .
j_gene: TRBJ2-2
d_gene: TRBD2

CDR3aa: CASYRQPNTEAFF
CDR3nt: TGTGCCAGCTACAGGCAACCGAACACTGAAGCTTTCTTT
v_gene: TRBV5-5
abundance: .
j_gene: TRBJ1-1
d_gene: .

CDR3aa: CASSSGRGGSTDTQYF
CDR3nt: TGTGCCAGCAGTTCCGGGAGGGGCGGGAGCACAGATACGCAGTATTTT
v_gene: TRBV27
abundance: once
j_gene: TRBJ2-3
d_gene: TRBD2

CDR3aa: CSVQGFLSGNTIYF
CDR3nt: TGCAGCGTTCAGGGGTTCCTCTCTGGAAACACCATATATTTT
v_gene: TRBV29-1
abundance: once
j_gene: TRBJ1-3
d_gene: .

CDR3aa: CASSPHRQEKLFF
CDR3nt: TGTGCCAGCTCACCACACCGTCAGGAAAAACTGTTTTTT
v_gene: TRBV18
abundance: .
j_gene: TRBJ1-4
d_gene: .

CDR3aa: CASSPTDRGSLAKNIQYF
CDR3nt: TGTGCCAGCAGCCCTACGGACCGGGGTTCCCTAGCCAAAAACATTCAGTACTTC
v_gene: TRBV11-2
abundance: .
j_gene: TRBJ2-4
d_gene: .

CDR3aa: CASSLVSGATRGNTIYF
CDR3nt: TGCGCCAGCAGCTTGGTGTCAGGGGCCACTCGCGGAAACACCATATATTTT
v_gene: TRBV5-1
abundance: .
j_gene: TRBJ1-3
d_gene: .

CDR3aa: CASRTGGEENSPLHF
CDR3nt: TGTGCCAGCAGGACAGGGGGCGAAGAGAATTCACCCCTCCACTTT
v_gene: TRBV6-5
abundance: .
j_gene: TRBJ1-6
d_gene: TRBD1

CDR3aa: CASSSVTGGEAFF
CDR3nt: TGCGCCAGCAGCTCCGTGACAGGGGGCGAAGCTTTCTTT
v_gene: TRBV5-1
abundance: .
j_gene: TRBJ1-1
d_gene: TRBD1

CDR3aa: CAISGQGSSGNTIYF
CDR3nt: TGTGCCATCAGCGGGCAGGGTTCGAGCGGAAACACCATATATTTT
v_gene: TRBV10-3
abundance: .
j_gene: TRBJ1-3
d_gene: .

CDR3aa: CASSLLFYGGGTDTQYF
CDR3nt: TGTGCCAGCAGTTTATTATTTTATGGAGGGGGCACAGATACGCAGTATTTT
v_gene: TRBV28
abundance: .
j_gene: TRBJ2-3
d_gene: .

CDR3aa: CASSSWGGSNQPQHF
CDR3nt: TGTGCCAGCAGCTCCTGGGGCGGAAGCAATCAGCCCCAGCATTTT
v_gene: TRBV7-2
abundance: once
j_gene: TRBJ1-5
d_gene: .

CDR3aa: CASSSRLAGSTDTQYF
CDR3nt: TGTGCCAGCAGCTCTCGACTAGCGGGGAGCACAGATACGCAGTATTTT
v_gene: TRBV7-9
abundance: .
j_gene: TRBJ2-3
d_gene: TRBD2

CDR3aa: CSVWGVSTDTQYF
CDR3nt: TGCAGCGTTTGGGGGGTGAGCACAGATACGCAGTATTTT
v_gene: TRBV29-1
abundance: .
j_gene: TRBJ2-3
d_gene: .

CDR3aa: CASSQWTTGPPQHF
CDR3nt: TGTGCCAGCAGCCAATGGACCACAGGGCCGCCCCAGCATTTT
v_gene: TRBV16
abundance: .
j_gene: TRBJ1-5
d_gene: .

CDR3aa: CASNRQGAGETQYF
CDR3nt: TGTGCCAGCAACAGACAGGGGGCGGGGGAGACCCAGTACTTC
v_gene: TRBV2
abundance: .
j_gene: TRBJ2-5
d_gene: TRBD1

CDR3aa: CASSQVKARTGRNTEAFF
CDR3nt: TGCGCCAGCAGCCAAGTGAAGGCCCGGACAGGCAGGAACACTGAAGCTTTCTTT
v_gene: TRBV4-1
abundance: .
j_gene: TRBJ1-1
d_gene: TRBD1

CDR3aa: CASRPQTGPYEQYF
CDR3nt: TGTGCCAGCAGACCCCAGACAGGACCCTACGAGCAGTACTTC
v_gene: TRBV6-5
abundance: .
j_gene: TRBJ2-7
d_gene: .

CDR3aa: CASSYSDRVETQYF
CDR3nt: TGTGCCAGCAGTTACAGCGACAGGGTGGAGACCCAGTACTTC
v_gene: TRBV6-5
abundance: .
j_gene: TRBJ2-5
d_gene: TRBD1

CDR3aa: CASRTLAGGQETQYF
CDR3nt: TGCGCCAGCAGGACACTAGCGGGAGGGCAAGAGACCCAGTACTTC
v_gene: TRBV5-1
abundance: .
j_gene: TRBJ2-5
d_gene: TRBD2

CDR3aa: CASRLQGAYNQPQHF
CDR3nt: TGTGCCAGCAGGCTACAGGGGGCCTACAATCAGCCCCAGCATTTT
v_gene: TRBV6-5
abundance: .
j_gene: TRBJ1-5
d_gene: TRBD1

CDR3aa: CASEGPQGSEQFF
CDR3nt: TGTGCCAGCGAGGGTCCACAGGGAAGTGAGCAGTTCTTC
v_gene: TRBV2
abundance: .
j_gene: TRBJ2-1
d_gene: .

CDR3aa: CAIDSGGGAPGEQYF
CDR3nt: TGTGCCATCGATTCTGGCGGGGGAGCCCCTGGCGAGCAGTACTTC
v_gene: TRBV10-3
abundance: .
j_gene: TRBJ2-7
d_gene: TRBD2

CDR3aa: CASLPGRNQPQHF
CDR3nt: TGTGCCAGCCTACCAGGGCGCAATCAGCCCCAGCATTTT
v_gene: TRBV12-3/TRBV12-4
abundance: .
j_gene: TRBJ1-5
d_gene: .

CDR3aa: CAWSPAGLGEKLFF
CDR3nt: TGTGCCTGGAGCCCCGCAGGGCTCGGGGAAAAACTGTTTTTT
v_gene: TRBV30
abundance: .
j_gene: TRBJ1-4
d_gene: .

CDR3aa: CASSDRYRQPQHF
CDR3nt: TGTGCCAGCAGCGACAGGTATCGGCAGCCCCAGCATTTT
v_gene: TRBV12-3/TRBV12-4
abundance: few
j_gene: TRBJ1-5
d_gene: .

CDR3aa: CASSPDRSNTGELFF
CDR3nt: TGTGCCAGCTCCCCGGACAGGTCGAACACCGGGGAGCTGTTTTTT
v_gene: TRBV18
abundance: .
j_gene: TRBJ2-2
d_gene: TRBD1

CDR3aa: CAWSVENQPQHF
CDR3nt: TGTGCCTGGAGTGTCGAGAATCAGCCCCAGCATTTT
v_gene: TRBV30
abundance: .
j_gene: TRBJ1-5
d_gene: .

CDR3aa: CSVGLAGPRNYGYTF
CDR3nt: TGCAGCGTAGGGCTCGCGGGACCGCGTAACTATGGCTACACCTTC
v_gene: TRBV29-1
abundance: few
j_gene: TRBJ1-2
d_gene: .

CDR3aa: CASSFANRGRNTEAFF
CDR3nt: TGTGCCAGCAGCTTTGCGAACAGGGGGCGGAACACTGAAGCTTTCTTT
v_gene: TRBV7-6
abundance: .
j_gene: TRBJ1-1
d_gene: TRBD1

CDR3aa: CASSGYRGGANTEAFF
CDR3nt: TGTGCCAGCTCAGGGTACAGGGGAGGTGCGAACACTGAAGCTTTCTTT
v_gene: TRBV18
abundance: .
j_gene: TRBJ1-1
d_gene: TRBD1

CDR3aa: CASSPTGVHGYTF
CDR3nt: TGTGCCAGCAGCCCGACAGGGGTTCATGGCTACACCTTC
v_gene: TRBV12-3/TRBV12-4
abundance: .
j_gene: TRBJ1-2
d_gene: TRBD1

CDR3aa: CASSLIRGRGMNTEAFF
CDR3nt: TGTGCCAGCAGTTTAATCCGCGGGAGGGGGATGAACACTGAAGCTTTCTTT
v_gene: TRBV28
abundance: .
j_gene: TRBJ1-1
d_gene: .

CDR3aa: CASVPGQGRNYTF
CDR3nt: TGTGCCAGTGTCCCGGGACAGGGAAGGAACTACACCTTC
v_gene: TRBV19
abundance: .
j_gene: TRBJ1-2
d_gene: TRBD1

CDR3aa: CASSWGDRENSPLHF
CDR3nt: TGCGCCAGCAGCTGGGGGGACAGGGAGAATTCACCCCTCCACTTT
v_gene: TRBV5-1
abundance: .
j_gene: TRBJ1-6
d_gene: TRBD1